Below, 29 T cell receptor beta chains from the same sample are listed, as sequenced in a study of shared clonotypes between healthy human individuals. Generated by immunoSEQ multiplex PCR, the TCRdb table keeps only in-frame clones and is missing some. The sample gives about half a million clones, approximately 79% of which show up once; around 13% is in the top ten. Sequencing was performed on PBMCs. These receptors all stem from a woman aged 40 to 50 in good health. Some clones in this sample may be carry-over from other donors' samples.

Comments on this clone: An end of the junction differs from the germline gene, which may be a read error. The J gene is TRBJ1-1, the V gene TRBV28, with D perhaps matching TRBD1 (6 bases). Per the germline V gene, CDR1 is MDHEN and CDR2 is SYDVKM. The CDR3 runs to 14 residues. CDR3 coding DNA: TGTGCCAGCAGTCCCCACAGGGTGAACACTGGAGCTTTCTTT. This sequence encodes CASSPHRVNTGAFF. Filled out from reference TRBV28 and TRBJ1-1, the complete variable domain reads DVKVTQSSRYLVKRTGEKVFLECVQDMDHENMFWYRQDPGLGLRLIYFSYDVKMKEKGDIPEGYSVSREKKERFSLILESASTNQTSMYLCASSPHRVNTGAFFGQGTRLTVV.

This clone was observed once. The chain couples TRBV27 to TRBJ2-6; D gene uncertain. There are 18 residues in the CDR3. V dropped 5 bases and J dropped 0 bases, with 17 bases sitting between them. Germline V gene sequence: CDR1 MNHEY, CDR2 SMNVEV (reference sequence). CDR3 sequence reads: CASSPRSWANSGANVLTF. The DNA for the CDR3 is TGTGCCAGCAGTCCCCGTTCGTGGGCCAACTCTGGGGCCAACGTCCTGACTTTC. Together with reference TRBV27 and TRBJ2-6, the CDR3 gives the full variable domain: EAQVTQNPRYLITVTGKKLTVTCSQNMNHEYMSWYRQDPGLGLRQIYYSMNVEVTDKGDVPEGYKVSRKEKRNFPLILESPSPNQTSLYFCASSPRSWANSGANVLTFGAGSRLTVL.

The chain has TRBV19 and TRBJ2-7; perhaps TRBD2 as D (5 bases). Germline CDR1 is LNHDA and CDR2 is SQIVND (reference sequence). V dropped 3 bases and J dropped 3 bases, with 12 bases sitting between them. The CDR3 is 14 residues long. The CDR3 DNA reads TGTGCCAGTAGTATTCGTGGGAGTCTCTACGAGCAGTACTTC. Protein: CASSIRGSLYEQYF.

The rearrangement links TRBV5-1 to TRBJ2-5; D is perhaps TRBD1 (5 bases). The CDR3 runs to 14 residues. Trimming stripped 2 bases from V and 4 bases from J, with 12 bases between. Germline V gene data show CDR1 as SGHRS and CDR2 as YFSETQ. CDR3 residues: CASSFGATRETQYF. CDR3 DNA: TGCGCCAGCAGCTTTGGGGCCACCCGAGAGACCCAGTACTTC.

The chain employs TRBV6-6 and TRBJ2-1; D is possibly TRBD1 or TRBD2 (6 bases each). The CDR3 totals 14 residues. Germline V gives CDR1 MNHNY, CDR2 SVGAGI (reference sequence). The ends were cut back, 5 bases at V and 5 bases at J, with 13 bases in the middle. CDR3: CASSVQGLNNEQFF. As DNA, the CDR3 is TGTGCCAGCAGTGTACAGGGACTTAACAATGAGCAGTTCTTC.

The rearrangement links TRBV11-2 to TRBJ2-1; 11 nucleotides align to TRBD2. The CDR3 is 14 residues long. CDR1 is SGHAT and CDR2 is FQNNGV in the germline V gene. V lost 2 bases, J lost 10 bases, and 4 bases stayed unmatched. The CDR3 sequence is CASSLPTSGREQFF. The DNA of the CDR3 is TGTGCCAGCAGCTTACCCACTAGCGGGAGAGAGCAGTTCTTC. Together with reference TRBV11-2 and TRBJ2-1, the CDR3 gives the full variable domain: EAGVAQSPRYKIIEKRQSVAFWCNPISGHATLYWYQQILGQGPKLLIQFQNNGVVDDSQLPKDRFSAERLKGVDSTLKIQPAKLEDSAVYLCASSLPTSGREQFFGPGTRLTVL.

This clone was observed a handful of times. The identical CDR3 is also encoded by other nucleotide sequences in the sample. The V and J genes are TRBV28 and TRBJ2-2; no reliable D call. Trimming removed 2 bases from V and 6 bases from J, with 7 bases in between. Per the germline V gene, CDR1 is MDHEN and CDR2 is SYDVKM. The length of the CDR3 is 13 residues. The CDR3 region is CASSLGAPGELFF. For the CDR3, the DNA is TGTGCCAGCAGTTTAGGAGCCCCCGGGGAGCTGTTTTTT.

The chain carries TRBV4-2 and TRBJ2-7, with TRBD2 as a possible D gene (5 bases). There are 18 residues in the CDR3. CDR1 LGHNA and CDR2 YNFKEQ come from the germline V gene. Trimming pared 1 base from V and 4 bases from J, leaving 23 bases between. CDR3 loop: CASSQARPTGNPAYEQYF. CDR3 DNA: TGTGCCAGCAGCCAAGCCCGTCCAACCGGGAACCCGGCATACGAGCAGTACTTC.

This chain joins TRBV2 and TRBJ2-5, with D perhaps being TRBD1 or TRBD2 (5 bases each). The CDR3 contains 15 residues. Between the trimmed V and J ends, which lost 1 base and 4 bases, there was a span of 13 bases. The germline CDR1 and CDR2 sequences are SNHLY and FYNNEI. CDR3 protein: CASSEGGIKGETQYF. The DNA of the CDR3 is TGTGCCAGCAGTGAAGGGGGGATAAAGGGAGAGACCCAGTACTTC.

The chain uses TRBV6-1 and TRBJ2-7; D may be TRBD1 or TRBD2 (5 bases each). This CDR3 contains 14 residues. The V end lost 1 base, the J end lost 3 bases, and 10 bases lay between the germline ends. Germline-derived CDR1 and CDR2 are MNHNS and SASEGT. The CDR3 bases are TGTGCCAGCAGTGAAGAGAGGGGAATCTACGAGCAGTACTTC. It yields the protein CASSEERGIYEQYF.

The V gene is TRBV6-1, the J gene TRBJ1-1, with D unclear. The V and J ends lost 2 bases and 0 bases respectively, with 4 bases between them. CDR3 size: 13 residues. From germline, CDR1 is MNHNS and CDR2 SASEGT. In nucleotides, the CDR3 is TGTGCCAGCAGTGAACTATTGAACACTGAAGCTTTCTTT. It specifies CASSELLNTEAFF.

This rearrangement joins TRBV28 to TRBJ2-7, with 9 bases lining up with TRBD1. The CDR3 spans 14 residues. J was trimmed by 5 bases and V by 7 bases; bases with no gene match: 9. Germline-derived CDR1 and CDR2 are MDHEN and SYDVKM. The CDR3 is CASITGTGRDEQYF. CDR3 nucleotide sequence: TGTGCCAGCATTACCGGGACAGGGCGGGACGAGCAGTACTTC.

This rearrangement joins TRBV10-2 to TRBJ2-1, with D tentatively TRBD1 (6 bases). The CDR3 loop spans 14 amino acids. Germline-derived CDR1 and CDR2 are WSHSY and SAAADI. Trimming removed 3 bases from V and 9 bases from J, with 15 bases in between. The CDR3 DNA sequence: TGCGCCAGCAGTGAAAGTACCAGGGGCTCTGAGCAGTTCTTC. Translating gives CASSESTRGSEQFF.

V usage is TRBV10-3 and J usage is TRBJ2-7; 13 bases match TRBD2. The germline V gene has CDR1 ENHRY and CDR2 SYGVKD. V lost 3 bases and J lost 2; bases outside the gene matches: 13. The length of the CDR3 is 19 residues. The CDR3 sequence: CAISEGTSGDPLLTYEQYF. CDR3 sequence (DNA): TGTGCCATCAGTGAAGGGACTAGCGGGGATCCTCTACTAACCTACGAGCAGTACTTC.

This chain uses TRBV5-5 with TRBJ2-5, with 10 bases aligning to TRBD1. The trim removed 4 bases at V and 3 bases at J, leaving 6 bases unmatched. The germline V gene has CDR1 SGHKS and CDR2 YYEKEE (reference sequence). The CDR3 consists of 15 residues. The CDR3 reads CASSPGQGSEETQYF. CDR3 DNA sequence: TGTGCCAGCAGCCCGGGACAGGGGTCCGAAGAGACCCAGTACTTC.

The rearrangement uses TRBV9 and TRBJ2-5; no clear D gene. The germline V gene encodes CDR1 SGDLS and CDR2 YYNGEE. Trimming stripped 4 bases from V and 2 bases from J, with 15 bases between. The CDR3 consists of 15 residues. Here the CDR3 reads CASSSRTDPQETQYF. The CDR3 bases are TGTGCCAGCAGCTCCCGGACGGATCCACAAGAGACCCAGTACTTC.

The sample holds a few counts of this clone. The V call is TRBV30, the J call TRBJ1-1, with unresolved D. V lost 0 bases and J 5 bases, leaving 13 bases between the germline ends. This CDR3 has 14 amino acids. Per the germline V gene, CDR1 is GTSNPN and CDR2 is SVGIG (reference sequence). The CDR3 DNA reads TGTGCCTGGAGTGTACCACGGGGATGGACTGAAGCTTTCTTT. It translates to CAWSVPRGWTEAFF.

This clone has at least ten counts. The chain recombines TRBV5-8 with TRBJ2-3; 9 positions match TRBD2. Germline loops: CDR1 SGHTS, CDR2 YDEGEE. Trimming at V came to 3 bases and at J to 2 bases, leaving 4 bases not matched to a gene. The CDR3 is 15 amino acids. The CDR3: CASSSLAGFTDTQYF. In DNA form, the CDR3 reads TGTGCCAGCAGCTCCCTAGCGGGATTCACAGATACGCAGTATTTT. The variable domain in full, with the rest retrieved from reference TRBV5-8 and TRBJ2-3, is EAGVTQSPTHLIKTRGQQATLRCSPISGHTSVYWYQQALGLGLQFLLWYDEGEERNRGNFPPRFSGRQFPNYSSELNVNALELEDSALYLCASSSLAGFTDTQYFGPGTRLTVL.

The gene calls are TRBV28 and TRBJ2-7; TRBD2 might be the D (5 bases). The CDR3 is 13 amino acids. V was shortened by 2 bases and J by 4 bases, with 9 bases between the two germline ends. The V gene's germline CDR1 is MDHEN and CDR2 SYDVKM. The CDR3 coding sequence is TGTGCCAGCAGTTTACGTCGGGGATACGAGCAGTACTTC. It yields the protein CASSLRRGYEQYF.

This rearrangement joins TRBV11-2 to TRBJ2-1; 12 bases are a match to TRBD2. V was pared by 4 bases and J by 0 bases, with 7 bases of the junction left unmatched. Looked up from germline, CDR1 is SGHAT and CDR2 is FQNNGV. CDR3 size: 18 residues. CDR3 bases: TGTGCCAGCAGCTCCCGTGCTAGCGGGAGGGTCTCCTACAATGAGCAGTTCTTC. Translation: CASSSRASGRVSYNEQFF.

The chain employs TRBV7-2 and TRBJ2-7; a weak D match, TRBD2 (6 bases). V lost 1 base and J lost 5, with 21 bases in between. The CDR3 totals 17 residues. CDR1 SGHTA and CDR2 FQGNSA come from the germline V gene. This CDR3 is CASSLVGLASPEDEQYF. In nucleotides, the CDR3 is TGTGCCAGCAGCTTAGTCGGGCTAGCGTCCCCCGAGGACGAGCAGTACTTC.

This clone was observed a few times. The chain recombines TRBV4-3 with TRBJ2-1, with unresolved D. In germline, CDR1 is LGHNA, CDR2 YSLEER. V was pared by 0 bases and J by 3 bases, with 9 bases between. The length of the CDR3 is 15 residues. Here the CDR3 reads CASSQDWQNYNEQFF. In DNA, the CDR3 is TGCGCCAGCAGCCAAGATTGGCAGAACTACAATGAGCAGTTCTTC.

This chain links TRBV9 with TRBJ1-6, with D possibly matching TRBD1 (6 bases). The CDR3 runs 15 residues. Germline CDR1 SGDLS, CDR2 YYNGEE. V was pared by 4 bases and J by 7 bases, with 15 bases between. The CDR3 loop is CASSTRGGPNSPLHF. The CDR3 DNA is TGTGCCAGCAGCACCCGCGGGGGCCCCAATTCACCCCTCCACTTT.

The chain carries TRBV19 and TRBJ2-5; the match to TRBD1 covers 8 bases. The CDR3 is made up of 15 amino acids. V lost 2 bases and J lost 1; bases outside the gene matches: 3. Germline CDR1 is LNHDA and CDR2 is SQIVND (reference sequence). CDR3 amino acids: CASSISGGGQETQYF. The CDR3 DNA reads TGTGCCAGTAGTATATCAGGGGGCGGCCAAGAGACCCAGTACTTC.

This clone was counted a few times. The sample holds other DNA sequences that translate to the same CDR3. The gene calls are TRBV5-4 and TRBJ1-5; D perhaps matches TRBD1 (5 bases). Trimming left V 1 base short and J 5 bases short, with 10 bases between. CDR3 length: 14 residues. Germline CDR1 reads SGHNT; CDR2 reads YYREEE (reference sequence). The chain's CDR3 is CASSLKGVDQPQHF. The DNA for the CDR3 is TGTGCCAGCAGCTTGAAAGGGGTGGATCAGCCCCAGCATTTT. The full variable domain, its missing parts supplied by reference TRBV5-4 and TRBJ1-5, is ETGVTQSPTHLIKTRGQQVTLRCSSQSGHNTVSWYQQALGQGPQFIFQYYREEENGRGNFPPRFSGLQFPNYSSELNVNALELDDSALYLCASSLKGVDQPQHFGDGTRLSIL.

The V and J genes are TRBV25-1 and TRBJ2-5, with 9 bases that match TRBD2. The CDR3 is made up of 16 amino acids. Trimming took 1 base from V and 5 from J; bases not matched to a gene: 8. Germline loops: CDR1 MGHDK, CDR2 SYGVNS. The CDR3 nucleotides read TGTGCCAGCAGTGAATTTAGCGGGAGCTATTTGGAGACCCAGTACTTC. It specifies CASSEFSGSYLETQYF.

The chain has TRBV11-1 and TRBJ2-1, with 14 bases identical to TRBD2. Germline CDR1 and CDR2: SGHAT and FQDESV (reference sequence). V was clipped by 4 bases and J by 10 bases; unmatched bases: 3. The CDR3 has 14 amino acids. DNA for the CDR3: TGTGCCAGCAGCTGGACTAGCGGGAGGACGGAGCAGTTCTTC. Its protein is CASSWTSGRTEQFF.

This clone was counted between two and nine times. This sequence joins TRBV28 and TRBJ2-2; a weak D match, TRBD2 (6 bases). Trimming stripped 6 bases from V and 5 bases from J, with 13 bases between. The CDR3 runs to 14 residues. Germline CDR1 reads MDHEN; CDR2 reads SYDVKM. The CDR3 loop reads CASRSSGNTGELFF. CDR3 coding DNA: TGTGCCAGCAGGAGTAGCGGAAATACCGGGGAGCTGTTTTTT.

The sample holds a few counts of this clone. This chain links TRBV2 with TRBJ1-5; D is perhaps TRBD1 (6 bases). CDR1 and CDR2 from the germline V gene are SNHLY and FYNNEI. Trimming cost V 4 bases and J 6 bases, with 16 bases left between them. CDR3 length equals 15 residues. CDR3 nucleotide sequence: TGTGCCAGCAGTGTAGCAGGGGCGGCTTCTCAGCCCCAGCATTTT. Its translation: CASSVAGAASQPQHF.